The T cell receptor beta chain under discussion was sequenced for a study of blood T cells in healthy people across ages. Germline V gives CDR1 LGHNA, CDR2 YSLEER. The CDR3 has 17 residues. J gave up 2 bases and V 3 bases, and 6 bases lay outside the gene matches. The second PCR ran roughly 7 to 12 cycles with a sample-barcoded 5' primer and J-beta primers. TCRdb re-derived calls from the 5' RACE reads in MiXCR, one entry per CDR3 protein. The repertoire has approximately 800,000 distinct CDR3 sequences, less than 80% of them found once; the top ten carry 25% to 30%. The TCR comes from a man aged 25-45 years in good health. The chain carries TRBV4-3 and TRBJ2-5; 13 bases map to TRBD2. Sequencing was done on a sample of blood. The CDR3 is CASSHGTSGAPQETQYF. Here the CDR3 DNA reads TGCGCCAGCAGCCACGGGACTAGCGGGGCCCCTCAAGAGACCCAGTACTTC.